Listed below are T cell receptor beta chains from one sample, sequenced in a study of beta chain features in type 1 diabetes. Profiled with immunoSEQ multiplex PCR; TCRdb holds only in-frame clones, not every one. This table has fewer than 500,000 clones, about 15% appearing once. Sequences were obtained from naive CD4+ T cells from blood. Source of these receptors: a man aged 25-40 years in good health. CDR3s include the opening cysteine and the closing phenylalanine or tryptophan. The D gene is left open where the match is weak. Not all rows give a size; the values are once, few, many and, for expanded clones, a class.

J gene | D gene | clone size | CDR3 length | V gene | CDR3 protein | CDR3 DNA
TRBJ2-7 | . | few | 15 | TRBV7-6 | CASSVRRSSSYEQYF | TGTGCCAGCAGCGTACGGAGGAGTTCGTCCTACGAGCAGTACTTC
TRBJ2-2 | TRBD2 | . | 12 | TRBV29-1 | CSVGRAIGELFF | TGCAGCGTGGGGAGGGCCATCGGGGAGCTGTTTTTT
TRBJ1-3 | . | once | 16 | TRBV5-1 | CASSPEAGNSGNTIYF | TGCGCCAGCAGCCCGGAGGCGGGGAACTCTGGAAACACCATATATTTT
TRBJ2-2 | . | . | 15 | TRBV10-3 | CASRPSGPITGELFF | TGTGCCTCCCGGCCCAGCGGCCCGATCACCGGGGAGCTGTTTTTT
TRBJ2-2 | . | few | 14 | TRBV5-4 | CAMRGQLLTGELFF | TGTGCCATGAGAGGACAGTTACTCACCGGGGAGCTGTTTTTT
TRBJ1-1 | . | . | 12 | TRBV19 | CASKPAYAEAFF | TGTGCCAGTAAACCGGCTTATGCTGAAGCTTTCTTT
TRBJ2-3 | TRBD2 | . | 19 | TRBV15 | CATSRDDAPLAGYTDTQYF | TGTGCCACCAGCAGAGATGACGCCCCACTAGCGGGATACACAGATACGCAGTATTTT
TRBJ2-6 | . | few | 15 | TRBV28 | CASNPAGVGANVLTF | TGTGCCAGCAACCCCGCCGGGGTCGGGGCCAACGTCCTGACTTTC
TRBJ2-1 | . | . | 15 | TRBV9 | CASSVRDHLYNEQFF | TGTGCCAGCAGCGTCCGGGACCACCTCTACAATGAGCAGTTCTTC
TRBJ1-1 | . | few | 13 | TRBV7-9 | CASLGGMDTEAFF | TGTGCCAGCCTGGGGGGGATGGACACTGAAGCTTTCTTT
TRBJ2-7 | . | . | 15 | TRBV6-5 | CASSLGGNLRNEQYF | TGTGCCAGCAGTCTCGGGGGCAACTTGCGGAACGAGCAGTACTTC
TRBJ2-4 | . | few | 15 | TRBV7-8 | CASSLGRGAAYIQYF | TGTGCCAGCAGCTTAGGGCGCGGGGCAGCATACATTCAGTACTTC
TRBJ2-7 | TRBD1 | few | 15 | TRBV5-1 | CASSLYRDRSYEQYF | TGCGCCAGCAGCTTATACCGGGACAGATCCTACGAGCAGTACTTC
TRBJ1-2 | . | . | 12 | TRBV29-1 | CSVERAANGYTF | TGCAGCGTTGAAAGGGCGGCGAATGGCTACACCTTC
TRBJ1-4 | TRBD1 | few | 15 | TRBV19 | CASSIGQGTNEKLFF | TGTGCCAGTAGTATAGGACAGGGCACTAATGAAAAACTGTTTTTT